These 21 T cell receptor beta chains share one sample of origin, sequenced in a study of Graves' ophthalmopathy and Graves' hyperthyroidism. The sequenced template was RNA, covering the TCR beta CDR3 region. HTBI primers served in a first-round RT-PCR, which a second-round multiplex PCR followed. TCRdb called the multiplex PCR reads again in MiXCR, with one record for every CDR3 protein. The sample records roughly 480,000 distinct CDR3 sequences, 14% being singletons. Sequences were obtained from blood. All receptors come from a woman in her thirties with Graves' ophthalmopathy.

This clonotype was seen at least ten times. The V and J genes are TRBV30 and TRBJ1-3; D call uncertain. This CDR3 spans 13 amino acids. The V end was cut by 3 bases, the J end by 0 bases, with 6 bases between. CDR1 GTSNPN and CDR2 SVGIG come from the germline V gene (reference sequence). CDR3 amino acids: CAWRGSSGNTIYF. As DNA, the CDR3 is TGTGCCTGGAGGGGCAGCTCTGGAAACACCATATATTTT.

This clonotype was seen a few times. A much larger clone differs by one base, so this may be a read error. The chain is built from TRBV6-5 and TRBJ1-1; D is undetermined. The CDR3 contains 13 residues. Germline CDR1 is MNHEY and CDR2 is SVGAGI. The CDR3 DNA reads TGTGCCAGCAGTTTGGGAGGGTTCGCTGAAGCTTGCTTT. Protein: CASSLGGFAEACF.

This clonotype has ten or more counts. The DNA for the CDR3 is TGTGCCAGCGACAGGGGAGTAAGTGGCTACACCTTC. Translation gives CASDRGVSGYTF. The V gene is TRBV12-5, the J gene TRBJ1-2; 8 bases match TRBD1. The CDR3 contains 12 residues. CDR1 and CDR2 (germline): LGHNT, FRNRAP. The full variable domain, its missing parts supplied by reference TRBV12-5 and TRBJ1-2, is DARVTQTPRHKVTEMGQEVTMRCQPILGHNTVFWYRQTMMQGLELLAYFRNRAPLDDSGMPKDRFSAEMPDATLATLKIQPSEPRDSAVYFCASDRGVSGYTFGSGTRLTVV.

This clonotype appeared many times. This sequence joins TRBV6-1 and TRBJ2-7, with 8 positions matching TRBD2. Germline V gives CDR1 MNHNS, CDR2 SASEGT. This CDR3 has 14 amino acids. The junction had 5 bases not matched to a gene; V was cut back by 7 bases and J by 0 bases. The CDR3 sequence: CASTPGGNSYEQYF. CDR3 nucleotide sequence: TGTGCCAGCACTCCGGGGGGGAACTCCTACGAGCAGTACTTC.

This clonotype was counted ten times or more. The V gene is TRBV2, the J gene TRBJ2-7; D gene unclear. Germline-derived CDR1 and CDR2 are SNHLY and FYNNEI. CDR3 length equals 13 residues. V lost 6 bases to trimming and J lost 5 bases, with 14 bases between them. The CDR3 DNA reads as TGTGCCAGCAGATGGACCAACCAGGACGAGCAGTACTTC. As protein: CASRWTNQDEQYF.

The V gene is TRBV5-1, the J gene TRBJ1-1; possible D gene TRBD1, 6 bases. CDR3 length: 16 residues. Germline assignment: CDR1 SGHRS and CDR2 YFSETQ. V dropped 5 bases and J dropped 0 bases, with 17 bases sitting between them. As DNA, the CDR3 is TGCGCCAGCAGTACCGCCGGGGGGCCGATGAACACTGAAGCTTTCTTT. Amino acids: CASSTAGGPMNTEAFF. Full variable domain (outside the CDR3, taken from reference TRBV5-1 and TRBJ1-1): KAGVTQTPRYLIKTRGQQVTLSCSPISGHRSVSWYQQTPGQGLQFLFEYFSETQRNKGNFPGRFSGRQFSNSRSEMNVSTLELGDSALYLCASSTAGGPMNTEAFFGQGTRLTVV.

This clonotype was seen ten or more times. The J gene is TRBJ2-7, the V gene TRBV19; a possible D gene is TRBD2 (6 bases). V dropped 5 bases and J dropped 4 bases, with 15 bases sitting between them. The CDR3 contains 14 residues. Per germline, CDR1 LNHDA and CDR2 SQIVND (reference sequence). CDR3 in DNA: TGTGCCAGTAGTCTCCGCCTCGGAGGGTACGAGCAGTACTTC. Protein: CASSLRLGGYEQYF.

This clonotype was seen many times. V and J are TRBV20-1 and TRBJ2-5; possible D gene TRBD2, 5 bases. The CDR3 has 12 residues. From germline, CDR1 is DFQATT and CDR2 SNEGSKA (reference sequence). The V end lost 6 bases, the J end lost 1 base, and 9 bases lay between the germline ends. The CDR3 spells CSALATQETQYF. In DNA form, the CDR3 reads TGCAGTGCCTTAGCGACCCAAGAGACCCAGTACTTC.

This clonotype has at least ten counts. The chain has TRBV20-1 and TRBJ2-2, with 8 bases fitting TRBD1. With V trimmed by 0 bases and J by 7 bases, 7 bases remained unmatched. Germline CDR1 DFQATT, CDR2 SNEGSKA (reference sequence). CDR3 size: 15 residues. CDR3: CSARDQDRAIGELFF. In DNA form, the CDR3 reads TGCAGTGCTAGAGATCAGGACAGGGCGATCGGGGAGCTGTTTTTT.

This clonotype was seen repeatedly, ten times or more. The rearrangement links TRBV4-2 to TRBJ1-1; 8 positions match TRBD1. The CDR3 covers 16 residues. Trimming removed 1 base from V and 7 bases from J; junction bases left unmatched: 11. Germline-derived CDR1 and CDR2 are LGHNA and YNFKEQ. Here the CDR3 reads CASSQASSGGIDEAFF. The CDR3 DNA follows: TGTGCCAGCAGCCAAGCTTCCTCAGGGGGCATCGATGAAGCTTTCTTT.

V usage is TRBV2 and J usage is TRBJ2-5; D may be TRBD1 (6 bases). The germline gives CDR1 SNHLY, CDR2 FYNNEI. There are 12 residues in the CDR3. In nucleotides, the CDR3 is TGTGGCGTAGGACAGATCCAAGAGACCCAGTACTTC. It is translated as CGVGQIQETQYF. Looking up the rest from reference TRBV2 and TRBJ2-5 gives the full variable domain: EPEVTQTPSHQVTQMGQEVILRCVPISNHLYFYWYRQILGQKVEFLVSFYNNEISEKSEIFDDQFSVERPDGSNFTLKIRSTKLEDSAMYFCGVGQIQETQYFGPGTRLLVL.

This clonotype was seen ten or more times. CDR3 amino acids: CASSPRDRATEAFF. CDR3 bases: TGCGCCAGCAGCCCCCGGGACAGGGCCACTGAAGCTTTCTTT. This sequence joins TRBV5-1 and TRBJ1-1; TRBD1 matches 9 bases. CDR1 is SGHRS, CDR2 YFSETQ, per germline. Germline trimming cut 4 bases from V and 4 bases from J; bases unmatched to any gene: 5. This CDR3 spans 14 amino acids.

The sample holds a few counts of this clonotype. The chain uses TRBV5-4 and TRBJ2-5; 9 bases are a match to TRBD1. Losses at the gene ends were 1 base for V and 4 bases for J; bases not matched to a gene: 8. CDR1 and CDR2 from the germline V gene are SGHNT and YYREEE (reference sequence). This CDR3 region has 16 residues. The CDR3 sequence is CASSLSRDRVGETQYF. CDR3 bases: TGTGCCAGCAGCTTGTCCCGGGACAGGGTAGGAGAGACCCAGTACTTC.

About this clonotype itself: A much larger clone sits a single nucleotide away, making a read error possible. Given the absence of the conserved phenylalanine or tryptophan at the CDR3 end, a read error is likely. CDR3 DNA sequence: TGTGCCAGCTCACTCGGGGGAAGGAATGGCTACACCGTC. The encoded protein is CASSLGGRNGYTV. This chain joins TRBV18 and TRBJ1-2; D may be TRBD1 (5 bases). V was clipped by 4 bases and J by 6 bases, with 12 bases between them. Germline values: CDR1 KGHSH, CDR2 LQKENI. The CDR3 covers 13 residues.

Ten or more counts support this clonotype. The chain combines TRBV3-1 with TRBJ1-1; 9 nucleotides align to TRBD1. Germline V gene lookup returns CDR1 LGHDT and CDR2 YNNKEL (reference sequence). The CDR3 covers 16 residues. The V segment lost 4 bases and the J segment 1 base; nucleotides outside the gene matches: 7. CDR3 bases: TGTGCCAGCAGCCCTCGACAGGGGGGAACGAACACTGAAGCTTTCTTT. Its translation: CASSPRQGGTNTEAFF.

This clonotype was counted at least ten times. This chain joins TRBV12-3 or TRBV12-4 and TRBJ1-1; tentatively, D is TRBD1 (5 bases). The V and J ends lost 7 bases and 1 base respectively, with 10 bases between them. The length of the CDR3 is 13 residues. The DNA for the CDR3 is TGTGCCAGCAAAATTGGGGCGAACACTGAAGCTTTCTTT. Its translation: CASKIGANTEAFF.

The chain employs TRBV25-1 and TRBJ2-7, with D possibly TRBD2 on 6 matching bases. This CDR3 comprises 16 residues. The V gene lost 8 bases and the J gene lost 5 bases, with 25 bases spanning the gap. Germline V gives CDR1 MGHDK, CDR2 SYGVNS. In DNA form, the CDR3 reads TGTGCCAGCGCCCATGTAGGGAGGTCGCTTCCCCACGAGCAGTACTTC. Its translation: CASAHVGRSLPHEQYF.

Ten or more counts support this clonotype. The rearrangement joins TRBV3-1 to TRBJ2-7; tentative D call: TRBD2 (5 bases). Germline V gene lookup returns CDR1 LGHDT and CDR2 YNNKEL (reference sequence). The CDR3 has 15 residues. Trimming stripped 1 base from V and 0 bases from J, with 10 bases between. CDR3 sequence reads: CASSQAGSSSYEQYF. The CDR3 region has the DNA TGTGCCAGCAGCCAAGCGGGATCGAGCTCCTACGAGCAGTACTTC.

Here the CDR3 reads CASSPERGGYGYTF. The DNA for the CDR3 is TGTGCCAGCAGCCCCGAACGGGGAGGGTATGGCTACACCTTC. This chain connects TRBV7-2 to TRBJ1-2; D not certain. Germline CDR1 is SGHTA and CDR2 is FQGNSA. V was cut by 5 bases and J by 5 bases, with 15 bases left in between. The CDR3 loop spans 14 amino acids. The whole variable domain, filled in from reference TRBV7-2 and TRBJ1-2, reads GAGVSQSPSNKVTEKGKDVELRCDPISGHTALYWYRQSLGQGLEFLIYFQGNSAPDKSGLPSDRFSAERTGGSVSTLTIQRTQQEDSAVYLCASSPERGGYGYTFGSGTRLTVV.

This clonotype was recorded once. J is TRBJ2-7 and V is TRBV10-3; D may be TRBD2 (6 bases). The CDR3 totals 15 residues. The germline CDR1 and CDR2 sequences are ENHRY and SYGVKD. The V and J ends lost 6 bases and 0 bases respectively, with 15 bases between them. The CDR3, as DNA: TGTGCCATCAGCCACCGGGACTCAAACTCCTACGAGCAGTACTTC. Translated: CAISHRDSNSYEQYF.

This clonotype was detected ten times or more. J is TRBJ2-5 and V is TRBV18; 12 nucleotides agree with TRBD2. The V gene end was trimmed by 1 base and the J gene end by 1 base; junction bases not matched to a gene: 7. The CDR3 extends over 18 amino acids. Germline V gives CDR1 KGHSH, CDR2 LQKENI. The CDR3 sequence is CASSPQFGLAGRQETQYF. The CDR3, as DNA: TGTGCCAGCTCACCACAATTCGGACTAGCGGGGCGCCAAGAGACCCAGTACTTC.